The clone carrying this T cell receptor (beta chain) was detected a few times. Its cognate antigen is unknown. TCRdb reprocessed the 5' RACE reads with MiXCR, giving one entry per CDR3 protein. Among more than 120,000 distinct CDR3 sequences, about 5.5% were seen once, and the ten largest hold approximately 2%. The data were taken from a study of T-cell memory formation after mild COVID-19. Notes on the study in general: Whereas later expanders leaned CD4+, clones contracting day 15 to 85 showed a balanced CD4/CD8 makeup.

The V and J ends lost 6 bases and 6 bases respectively, with 11 bases between them. The CDR3 runs 12 residues. Germline V lookup: CDR1 LNHDA, CDR2 SQIVND (reference sequence). The sequence came from an adult woman who had mild COVID-19 (a few samples of this study predate the infection). Cell type and time point are not known. Sequencing was carried out using PBMCs or a T cell subset sorted from them (not recorded which). The rearrangement links TRBV19 to TRBJ1-1; TRBD1 is a possible D gene (5 bases). This CDR3 is CASRMTAAEAFF. The CDR3 DNA follows: TGTGCCAGTAGGATGACAGCTGCTGAAGCTTTCTTT.